The entry below describes one T cell receptor beta chain. The data derive from a study of blood T cell repertoires in COVID-19. Study-level information: The United States, Italy and Spain were the sources of the acute and convalescent COVID-19 samples.

The CDR3 runs to 15 residues. Germline loops: CDR1 MNHEY, CDR2 SMNVEV (reference sequence). Trimming removed 5 bases from V and 2 bases from J; junction bases left unmatched: 5. Methods used by the authors: The authors estimated nucleated cell counts from reference gene primer amplification. Measured with immunoSEQ multiplex PCR; TCRdb has only the in-frame clones, and not every one. V, J and clone size derive from that table, while D and trimming were established from the DNA sequence. Seen here are tens of thousands of clones, around 85% observed once, and the top ten hold about 15%. The chain uses TRBV27 and TRBJ1-2, with 10 positions matching TRBD1. The sequencing input was peripheral blood. The origin of this receptor is a human donor in a cohort sampled during active COVID-19. The CDR3 DNA sequence: TGTGCCAGCAGTCCTTCGACAGGGGGCAACTATGGCTACACCTTC. Amino acids: CASSPSTGGNYGYTF.